Below, one T cell receptor (beta chain) is given with its context. Germline V lookup: CDR1 MNHEY, CDR2 SVGAGI. Trimming removed 6 bases from V and 4 bases from J; junction bases left unmatched: 7. The length of the CDR3 is 15 residues. The data were obtained in a study of blood T cell repertoires in COVID-19. Whole-study context: COVID-19 samples, acute and convalescent, were from the United States, Italy and Spain. The analysed material was cDNA or gDNA that came from T cells, B-cell-depleted T cells, or PBMCs.

Authors' analysis steps: Scientists estimated how many nucleated cells there were by amplifying reference gene primers. Clones were sequenced by immunoSEQ multiplex PCR, and TCRdb holds only the in-frame ones, with some missing. V and J calls and clone size are given by that table; D and trimming were obtained from the DNA. In the table there are hundreds of thousands of clones, roughly 77% of which are singletons. The sample was peripheral blood. The receptor's source is a woman older than 75 with acute or convalescent COVID-19. The genes are TRBV6-5 and TRBJ1-4, with 8 nucleotides matching TRBD1. The CDR3 reads CASRVAGGVNEKLFF. In DNA form, the CDR3 reads TGTGCCAGCAGGGTGGCAGGGGGCGTTAATGAAAAACTGTTTTTT.